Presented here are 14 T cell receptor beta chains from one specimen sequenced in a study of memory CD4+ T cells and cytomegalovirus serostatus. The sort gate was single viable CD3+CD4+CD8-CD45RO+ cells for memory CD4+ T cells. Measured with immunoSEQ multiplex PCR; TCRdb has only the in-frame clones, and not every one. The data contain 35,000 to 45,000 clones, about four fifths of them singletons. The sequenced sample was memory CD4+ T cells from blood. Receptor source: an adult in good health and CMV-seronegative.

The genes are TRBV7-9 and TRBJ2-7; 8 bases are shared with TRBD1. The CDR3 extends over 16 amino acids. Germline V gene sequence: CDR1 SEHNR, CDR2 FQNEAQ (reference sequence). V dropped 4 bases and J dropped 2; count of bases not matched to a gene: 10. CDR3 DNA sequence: TGTGCCAGCAGCTCCCAGGGGGACAGGAAACCCTACGAGCAGTACTTC. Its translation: CASSSQGDRKPYEQYF.

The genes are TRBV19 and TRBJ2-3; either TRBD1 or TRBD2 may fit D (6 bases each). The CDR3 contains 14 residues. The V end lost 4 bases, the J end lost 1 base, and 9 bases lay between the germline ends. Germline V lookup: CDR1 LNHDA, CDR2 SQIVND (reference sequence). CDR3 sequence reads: CASSSRGRTDTQYF. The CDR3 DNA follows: TGTGCCAGTAGTAGCCGGGGGCGCACAGATACGCAGTATTTT.

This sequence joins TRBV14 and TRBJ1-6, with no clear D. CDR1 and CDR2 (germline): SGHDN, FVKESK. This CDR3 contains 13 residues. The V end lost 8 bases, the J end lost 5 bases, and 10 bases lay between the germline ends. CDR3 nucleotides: TGTGCCAGCCAGTCGGGTAATAATTCACCCCTCCACTTT. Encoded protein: CASQSGNNSPLHF. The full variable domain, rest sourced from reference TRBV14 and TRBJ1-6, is EAGVTQFPSHSVIEKGQTVTLRCDPISGHDNLYWYRRVMGKEIKFLLHFVKESKQDESGMPNNRFLAERTGGTYSTLKVQPAELEDSGVYFCASQSGNNSPLHFGNGTRLTVT.

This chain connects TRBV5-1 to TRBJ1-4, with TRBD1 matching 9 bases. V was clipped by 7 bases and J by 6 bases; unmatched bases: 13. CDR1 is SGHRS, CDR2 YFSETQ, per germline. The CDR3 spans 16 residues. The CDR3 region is CASRLQPGQGDEKLFF. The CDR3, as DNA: TGCGCCAGCCGTCTCCAACCGGGACAGGGAGATGAAAAACTGTTTTTT.

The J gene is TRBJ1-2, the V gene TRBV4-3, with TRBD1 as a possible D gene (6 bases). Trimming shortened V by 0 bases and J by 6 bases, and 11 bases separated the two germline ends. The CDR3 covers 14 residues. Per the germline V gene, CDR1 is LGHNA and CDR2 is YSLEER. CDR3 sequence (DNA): TGCGCCAGCAGCCAAGACAGGGGAGGGGATGGCTACACCTTC. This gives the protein CASSQDRGGDGYTF.

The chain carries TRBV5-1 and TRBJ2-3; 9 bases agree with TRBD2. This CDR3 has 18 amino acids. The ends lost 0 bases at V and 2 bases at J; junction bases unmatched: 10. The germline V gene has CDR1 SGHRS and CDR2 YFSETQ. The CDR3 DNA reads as TGCGCCAGCAGCTTGGATAGCCAGCGGGGGGACCTCACAGATACGCAGTATTTT. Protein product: CASSLDSQRGDLTDTQYF. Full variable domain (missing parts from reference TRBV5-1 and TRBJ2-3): KAGVTQTPRYLIKTRGQQVTLSCSPISGHRSVSWYQQTPGQGLQFLFEYFSETQRNKGNFPGRFSGRQFSNSRSEMNVSTLELGDSALYLCASSLDSQRGDLTDTQYFGPGTRLTVL.

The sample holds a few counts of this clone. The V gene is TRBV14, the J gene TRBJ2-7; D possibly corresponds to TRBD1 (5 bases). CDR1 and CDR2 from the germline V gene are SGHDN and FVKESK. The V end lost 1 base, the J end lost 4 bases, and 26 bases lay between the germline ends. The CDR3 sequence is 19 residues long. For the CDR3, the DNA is TGTGCCAGCAGCCAAGCAGGAATGACAGCGCTTGTAGAGCCTTACGAGCAGTACTTC. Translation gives CASSQAGMTALVEPYEQYF.

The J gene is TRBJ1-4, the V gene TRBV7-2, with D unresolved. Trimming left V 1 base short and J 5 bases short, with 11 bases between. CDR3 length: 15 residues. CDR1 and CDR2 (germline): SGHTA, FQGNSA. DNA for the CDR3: TGTGCCAGCAGCTTAGTCTTGAGTCGGAATGAAAAACTGTTTTTT. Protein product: CASSLVLSRNEKLFF.

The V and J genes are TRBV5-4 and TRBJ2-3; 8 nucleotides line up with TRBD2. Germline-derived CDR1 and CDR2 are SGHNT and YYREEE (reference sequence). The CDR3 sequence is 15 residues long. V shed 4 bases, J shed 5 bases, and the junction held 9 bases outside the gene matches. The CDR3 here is CASSLSGERGDTQYF. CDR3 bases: TGTGCCAGCAGCCTTAGCGGGGAGAGAGGAGATACGCAGTATTTT.

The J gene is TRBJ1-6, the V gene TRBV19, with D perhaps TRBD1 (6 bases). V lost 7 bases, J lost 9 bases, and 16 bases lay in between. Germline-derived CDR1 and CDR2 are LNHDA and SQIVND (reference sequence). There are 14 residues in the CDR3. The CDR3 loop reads CASTEGGMRSPLHF. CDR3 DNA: TGTGCCAGTACCGAGGGGGGTATGCGTTCACCCCTCCACTTT.

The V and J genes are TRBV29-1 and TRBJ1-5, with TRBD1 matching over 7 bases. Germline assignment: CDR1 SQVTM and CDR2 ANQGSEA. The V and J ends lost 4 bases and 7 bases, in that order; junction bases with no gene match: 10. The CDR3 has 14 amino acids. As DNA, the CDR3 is TGCAGCGTTGGACAGGGATTGGGTCAACAGCCCCAGCATTTT. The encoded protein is CSVGQGLGQQPQHF.

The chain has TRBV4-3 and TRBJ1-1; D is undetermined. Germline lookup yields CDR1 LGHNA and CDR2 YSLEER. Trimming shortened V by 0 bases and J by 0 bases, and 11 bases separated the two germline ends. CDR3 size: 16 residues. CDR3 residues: CASSQDSVIMNTEAFF. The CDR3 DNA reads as TGCGCCAGCAGCCAAGACAGCGTAATCATGAACACTGAAGCTTTCTTT.

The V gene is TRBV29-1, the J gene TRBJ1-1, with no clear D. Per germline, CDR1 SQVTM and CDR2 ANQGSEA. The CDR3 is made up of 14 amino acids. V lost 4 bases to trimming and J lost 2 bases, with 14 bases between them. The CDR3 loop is CSVVVTNLNTEAFF. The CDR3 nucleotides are TGCAGCGTTGTTGTGACCAATTTAAACACTGAAGCTTTCTTT.

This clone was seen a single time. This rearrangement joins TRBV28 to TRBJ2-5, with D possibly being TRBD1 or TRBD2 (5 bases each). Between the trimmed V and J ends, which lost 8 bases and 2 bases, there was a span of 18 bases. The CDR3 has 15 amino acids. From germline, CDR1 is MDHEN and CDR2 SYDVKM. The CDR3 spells CASRGIDIPQETQYF. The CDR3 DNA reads TGTGCCAGCCGGGGCATAGACATTCCACAAGAGACCCAGTACTTC.